The rows below give T cell receptor beta chains drawn from one sample of a study of control samples from healthy donors and cancer patients. Method: immunoSEQ multiplex PCR; TCRdb's copy keeps in-frame clones and lacks some. This table holds some 140,000 clones, roughly 92% found once. Sequenced sample: blood. Receptors were obtained from a man under 40 in good health. Both conserved end residues are part of each CDR3. Fields, in order: J gene, V gene, CDR3 protein.

TRBJ2-7 TRBV28 CASSFWGGSGEQYF
TRBJ1-5 TRBV6-4 CASSADSNQPQHF
TRBJ2-3 TRBV7-8 CASSQDRQGTDTQYF
TRBJ2-1 TRBV27 CASSLQGFGGDEDEQFF
TRBJ2-1 TRBV6-6 CASSYDSNNEQFF
TRBJ2-7 TRBV2 CASSHGDRDEQYF
TRBJ1-1 TRBV27 CASSLSQSMNTEAFF
TRBJ1-2 TRBV5-6 CASSLWGEPYGYTF
TRBJ1-2 TRBV6-4 CASSDSTGVEGYTF
TRBJ1-5 TRBV2 CASKNRASWGNQPQHF
TRBJ2-3 TRBV6-4 CASSDNRGGTDTQYF
TRBJ1-4 TRBV6-5 CASSYDNSNEKLFF
TRBJ1-5 TRBV4-2 CASSQESRGQPQHF
TRBJ1-5 TRBV3-1/TRBV3-2 CASSQEGYSNQPQHF
TRBJ2-7 TRBV7-9 CASSSYPGTGNEQYF
TRBJ2-7 TRBV6-1 CASSERETLYEQYF
TRBJ1-4 TRBV6-7 CASTGDSTNEKLFF
TRBJ2-7 TRBV5-4 CASSRTGGKSSYEQYF
TRBJ1-4 TRBV5-5 CASSIPGGMGEKLFF
TRBJ2-5 TRBV9 CASSAGTGSETQYF
TRBJ2-2 TRBV6-4 CASSDRYTGELFF
TRBJ1-4 TRBV9 CASSRRWATNEKLFF
TRBJ2-7 TRBV30 CAWTLGTAPYEQYF
TRBJ1-1 TRBV7-2 CASTWGREAFF
TRBJ2-1 TRBV20-1 CSASHEREIYNEQFF
TRBJ1-1 TRBV2 CASSDQGPNTEAFF
TRBJ2-5 TRBV7-9 CASSLGVTTETQYF
TRBJ2-7 TRBV19 CASSPTASYEQYF
TRBJ1-4 TRBV28 CASSTGTRHEKLFF
TRBJ1-4 TRBV30 CAWSVTTGSTNEKLFF
TRBJ2-7 TRBV5-4 CASSLGVSYEQYF
TRBJ2-3 TRBV18 CASSPRTDTQYF
TRBJ1-1 TRBV7-9 CASSFVPEQGPTGAFF
TRBJ1-1 TRBV3-1/TRBV3-2 CASSQDRTGYTEAFF
TRBJ1-2 TRBV4-3 CASSQDAAGMGWGYTF
TRBJ2-3 TRBV7-3 CASSLIGSGGGWRTDTQYF
TRBJ2-3 TRBV6-6 CASRKGGSSTDTQYF
TRBJ1-6 TRBV7-8 CASSSLGADNSPLHF
TRBJ1-1 TRBV19 CASSFQLNTEAFF
TRBJ2-7 TRBV11-3 CASSQDSYEQYF
TRBJ2-2 TRBV2 CASSETSWGGELFF
TRBJ2-7 TRBV19 CASSTTRVGPLDYEQYF
TRBJ1-4 TRBV28 CASSSPSKGSEEKLFF
TRBJ2-7 TRBV7-2 CASSLAVSYEQYF
TRBJ2-3 TRBV20-1 CSASIPVEKRSTDTQYF
TRBJ2-1 TRBV2 CASLAGLENNEQFF
TRBJ1-3 TRBV30 CAWSWERGGNTIYF
TRBJ2-3 TRBV7-2 CASSQLAGTDTQYF
TRBJ1-3 TRBV30 CAWSPDRAGNTIYF
TRBJ1-5 TRBV6-1 CASSEQGNRGNQPQHF
TRBJ2-3 TRBV6-5 CASSPWTGGRDTQYF
TRBJ2-7 TRBV20-1 CSAREAYEQYF
TRBJ1-2 TRBV14 CASSQGQGVRYGYTF
TRBJ1-2 TRBV11-2 CASSRVTGYYGYTF
TRBJ1-4 TRBV11-2 CASSFGIQNEKLFF
TRBJ1-2 TRBV6-5 CASSSTGDYGYTF
TRBJ1-2 TRBV28 CASSNLQGWRGYTF
TRBJ2-7 TRBV2 CASRADGIYEQYF
TRBJ1-1 TRBV2 CASSRQGPEAFF